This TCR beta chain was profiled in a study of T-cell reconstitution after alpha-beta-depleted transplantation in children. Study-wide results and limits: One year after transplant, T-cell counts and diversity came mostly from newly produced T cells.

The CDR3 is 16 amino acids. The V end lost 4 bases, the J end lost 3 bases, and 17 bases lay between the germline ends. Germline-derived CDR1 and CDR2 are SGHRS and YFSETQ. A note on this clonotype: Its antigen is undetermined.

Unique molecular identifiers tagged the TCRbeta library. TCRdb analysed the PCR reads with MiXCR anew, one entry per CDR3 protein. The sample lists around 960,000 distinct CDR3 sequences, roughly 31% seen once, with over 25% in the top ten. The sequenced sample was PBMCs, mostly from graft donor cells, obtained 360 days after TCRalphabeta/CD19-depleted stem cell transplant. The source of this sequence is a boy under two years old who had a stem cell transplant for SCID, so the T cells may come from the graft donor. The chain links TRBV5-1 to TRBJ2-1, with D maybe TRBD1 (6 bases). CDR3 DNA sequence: TGCGCCAGCAGCCCCGTTGGCCAGGGGATCTACAATGAGCAGTTCTTC. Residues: CASSPVGQGIYNEQFF.